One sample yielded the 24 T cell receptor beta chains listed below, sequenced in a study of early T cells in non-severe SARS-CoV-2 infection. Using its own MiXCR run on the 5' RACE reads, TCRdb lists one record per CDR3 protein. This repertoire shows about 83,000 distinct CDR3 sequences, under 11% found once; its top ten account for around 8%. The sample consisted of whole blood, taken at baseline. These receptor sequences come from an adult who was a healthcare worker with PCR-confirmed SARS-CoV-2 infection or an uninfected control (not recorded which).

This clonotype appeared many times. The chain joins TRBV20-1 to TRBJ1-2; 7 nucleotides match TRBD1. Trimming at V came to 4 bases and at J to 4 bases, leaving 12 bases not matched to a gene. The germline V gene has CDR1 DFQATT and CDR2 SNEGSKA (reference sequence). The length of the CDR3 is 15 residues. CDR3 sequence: CSANPTGWGPYGYTF. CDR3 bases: TGCAGTGCTAACCCGACAGGGTGGGGGCCCTATGGCTACACCTTC.

The CDR3 spells CASSFTSGPGELFF. DNA for the CDR3: TGTGCCAGCAGCTTCACCTCAGGCCCCGGGGAGCTGTTTTTT. The chain combines TRBV11-2 with TRBJ2-2, with D hard to call. There are 14 residues in the CDR3. Trimming removed 3 bases at V and 6 bases at J, with 11 bases between. Germline V CDR1 and CDR2: SGHAT, FQNNGV.

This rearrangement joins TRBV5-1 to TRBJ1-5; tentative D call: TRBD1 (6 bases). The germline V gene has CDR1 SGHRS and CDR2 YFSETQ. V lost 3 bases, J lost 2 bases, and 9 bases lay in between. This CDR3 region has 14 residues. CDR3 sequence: CASSYGGGNQPQHF. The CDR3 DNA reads TGCGCCAGCAGCTATGGGGGCGGCAATCAGCCCCAGCATTTT. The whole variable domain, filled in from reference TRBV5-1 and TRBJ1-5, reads KAGVTQTPRYLIKTRGQQVTLSCSPISGHRSVSWYQQTPGQGLQFLFEYFSETQRNKGNFPGRFSGRQFSNSRSEMNVSTLELGDSALYLCASSYGGGNQPQHFGDGTRLSIL.

CDR3 coding DNA: TGCAGTGCGGGACTAGCGGGAGGACCCTACGAGCAGTACTTC. Its protein is CSAGLAGGPYEQYF. The J gene is TRBJ2-7, the V gene TRBV20-1; 15 bases align to TRBD2. The CDR3 has 14 amino acids. The germline V gene has CDR1 DFQATT and CDR2 SNEGSKA (reference sequence). V lost 6 bases, J lost 2 bases, and 2 bases stayed unmatched.

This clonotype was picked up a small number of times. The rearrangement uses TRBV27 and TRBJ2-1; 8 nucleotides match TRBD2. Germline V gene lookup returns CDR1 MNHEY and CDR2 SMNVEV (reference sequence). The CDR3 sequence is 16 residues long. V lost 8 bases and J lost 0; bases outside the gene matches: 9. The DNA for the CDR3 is TGTGCCAGCTATTCGCGCACTAGCGGCTCCTACAATGAGCAGTTCTTC. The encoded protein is CASYSRTSGSYNEQFF.

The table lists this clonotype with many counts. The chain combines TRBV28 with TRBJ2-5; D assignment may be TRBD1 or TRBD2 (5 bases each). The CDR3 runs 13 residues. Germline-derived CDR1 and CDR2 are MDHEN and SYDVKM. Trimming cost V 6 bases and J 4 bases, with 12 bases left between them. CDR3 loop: CASSMGTIETQYF. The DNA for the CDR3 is TGTGCCAGCAGCATGGGGACGATAGAGACCCAGTACTTC.

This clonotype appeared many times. The DNA for the CDR3 is TGTGCCAGCAGCTTAACCGTGGGGAGAGGGTATGAGCAGTTCTTC. Encoded protein: CASSLTVGRGYEQFF. The genes are TRBV7-2 and TRBJ2-1, with D perhaps matching TRBD2 (5 bases). Germline V gives CDR1 SGHTA, CDR2 FQGNSA. V was shortened by 2 bases and J by 8 bases, with 16 bases between the two germline ends. CDR3 length: 15 amino acids.

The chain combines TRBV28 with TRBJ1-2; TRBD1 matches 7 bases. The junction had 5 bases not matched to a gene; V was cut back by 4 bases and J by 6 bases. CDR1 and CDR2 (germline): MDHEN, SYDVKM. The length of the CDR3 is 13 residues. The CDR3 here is CASSYRGRNGYTF. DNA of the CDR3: TGTGCCAGCAGTTACAGGGGACGGAATGGCTACACCTTC.

CDR3 sequence: CASSPPRNTIYF. CDR3 DNA sequence: TGTGCCAGCAGTCCCCCTCGGAACACCATATATTTT. This rearrangement joins TRBV12-3 or TRBV12-4 to TRBJ1-3; no clear D. V was pared by 5 bases and J by 7 bases, with 9 bases between. This CDR3 is 12 amino acids long.

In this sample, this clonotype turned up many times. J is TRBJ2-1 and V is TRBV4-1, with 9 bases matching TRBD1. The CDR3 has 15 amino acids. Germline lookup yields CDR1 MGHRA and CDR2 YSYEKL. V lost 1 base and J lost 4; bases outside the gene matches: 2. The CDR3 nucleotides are TGCGCCAGCAGCCAAGGGGACAGGGTATACAATGAGCAGTTCTTC. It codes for CASSQGDRVYNEQFF.

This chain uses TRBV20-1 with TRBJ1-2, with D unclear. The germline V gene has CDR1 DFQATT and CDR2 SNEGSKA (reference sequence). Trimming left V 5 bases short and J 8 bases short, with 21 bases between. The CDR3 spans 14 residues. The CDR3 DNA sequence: TGCAGTGCTGGAATCCCTCTTGGGATGTTGGGCTACACCTTC. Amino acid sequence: CSAGIPLGMLGYTF.

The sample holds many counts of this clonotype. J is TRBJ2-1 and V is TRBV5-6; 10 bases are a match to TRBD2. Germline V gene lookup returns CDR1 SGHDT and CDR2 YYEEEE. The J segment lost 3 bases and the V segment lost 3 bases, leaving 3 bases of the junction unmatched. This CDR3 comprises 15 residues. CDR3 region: CASSSTSGIYNEQFF. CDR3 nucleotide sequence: TGTGCCAGCAGCTCTACTAGCGGGATCTACAATGAGCAGTTCTTC.

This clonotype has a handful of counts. This CDR3 is CAISETSANTGELFF. DNA of the CDR3: TGTGCCATCAGTGAAACTAGCGCGAACACCGGGGAGCTGTTTTTT. This chain joins TRBV10-3 and TRBJ2-2; 7 nucleotides agree with TRBD2. Per the germline V gene, CDR1 is ENHRY and CDR2 is SYGVKD. The V segment lost 3 bases and the J segment 0 bases; nucleotides outside the gene matches: 1. There are 15 residues in the CDR3.

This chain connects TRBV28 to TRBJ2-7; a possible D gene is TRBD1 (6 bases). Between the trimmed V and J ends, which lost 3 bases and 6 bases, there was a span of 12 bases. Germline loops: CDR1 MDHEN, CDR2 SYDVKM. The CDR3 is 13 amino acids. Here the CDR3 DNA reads TGTGCCAGCAGTTTTATTACAGGGACCGAGCAGTACTTC. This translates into CASSFITGTEQYF. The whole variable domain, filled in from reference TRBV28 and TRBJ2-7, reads DVKVTQSSRYLVKRTGEKVFLECVQDMDHENMFWYRQDPGLGLRLIYFSYDVKMKEKGDIPEGYSVSREKKERFSLILESASTNQTSMYLCASSFITGTEQYFGPGTRLTVT.

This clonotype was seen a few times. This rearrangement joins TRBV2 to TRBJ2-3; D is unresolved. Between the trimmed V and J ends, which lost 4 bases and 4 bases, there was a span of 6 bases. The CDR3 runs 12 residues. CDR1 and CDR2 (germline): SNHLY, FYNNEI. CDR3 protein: CASSVTADTQYF. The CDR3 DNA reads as TGTGCCAGCAGTGTTACCGCAGATACGCAGTATTTT.

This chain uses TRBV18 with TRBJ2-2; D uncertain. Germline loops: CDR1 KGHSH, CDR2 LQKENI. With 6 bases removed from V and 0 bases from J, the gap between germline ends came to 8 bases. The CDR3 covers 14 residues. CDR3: CASSPLANTGELFF. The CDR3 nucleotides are TGTGCCAGCTCCCCGCTCGCGAACACCGGGGAGCTGTTTTTT. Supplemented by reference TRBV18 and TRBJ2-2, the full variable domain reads NAGVMQNPRHLVRRRGQEARLRCSPMKGHSHVYWYRQLPEEGLKFMVYLQKENIIDESGMPKERFSAEFPKEGPSILRIQQVVRGDSAAYFCASSPLANTGELFFGEGSRLTVL.

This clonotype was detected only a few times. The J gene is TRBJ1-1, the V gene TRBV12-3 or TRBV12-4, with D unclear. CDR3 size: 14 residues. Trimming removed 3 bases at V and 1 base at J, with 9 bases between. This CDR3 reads CASSFRAGNTEAFF. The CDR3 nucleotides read TGTGCCAGCAGTTTTCGCGCAGGGAACACTGAAGCTTTCTTT.

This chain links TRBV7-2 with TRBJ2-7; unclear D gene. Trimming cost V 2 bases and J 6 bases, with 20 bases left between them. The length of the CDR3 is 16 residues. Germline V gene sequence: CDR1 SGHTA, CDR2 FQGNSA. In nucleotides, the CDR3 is TGTGCCAGCAGCTTAAGGAGTGGCGGCTCGGCAGGCGAGCAGTACTTC. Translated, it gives CASSLRSGGSAGEQYF.

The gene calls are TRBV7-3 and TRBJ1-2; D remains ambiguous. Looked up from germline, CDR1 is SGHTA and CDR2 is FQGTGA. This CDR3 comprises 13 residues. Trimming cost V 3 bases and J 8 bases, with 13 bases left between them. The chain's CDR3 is CASSLSEAVGYTF. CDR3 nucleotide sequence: TGTGCCAGCAGCTTGTCGGAGGCTGTAGGCTACACCTTC.

CDR3: CASSFSDEQYF. In DNA form, the CDR3 reads TGTGCCAGCAGCTTTAGCGACGAGCAGTACTTC. The J gene is TRBJ2-7, the V gene TRBV7-9; maybe TRBD2 (5 bases). V lost 3 bases and J 5 bases, leaving 5 bases between the germline ends. The CDR3 totals 11 residues. Germline CDR1 is SEHNR and CDR2 is FQNEAQ (reference sequence).

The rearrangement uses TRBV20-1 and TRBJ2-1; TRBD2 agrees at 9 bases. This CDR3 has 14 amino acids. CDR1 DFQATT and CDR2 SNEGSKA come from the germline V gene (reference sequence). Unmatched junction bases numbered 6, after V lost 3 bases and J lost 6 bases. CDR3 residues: CSARATSGINEQFF. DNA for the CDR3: TGCAGTGCTAGGGCGACTAGCGGAATCAATGAGCAGTTCTTC.

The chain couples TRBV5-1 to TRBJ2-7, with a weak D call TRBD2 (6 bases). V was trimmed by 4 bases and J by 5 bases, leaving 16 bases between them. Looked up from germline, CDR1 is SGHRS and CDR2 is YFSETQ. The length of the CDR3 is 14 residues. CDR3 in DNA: TGCGCCAGCAGCCTGGCCGGGAGTCGCGACGAGCAGTACTTC. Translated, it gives CASSLAGSRDEQYF.

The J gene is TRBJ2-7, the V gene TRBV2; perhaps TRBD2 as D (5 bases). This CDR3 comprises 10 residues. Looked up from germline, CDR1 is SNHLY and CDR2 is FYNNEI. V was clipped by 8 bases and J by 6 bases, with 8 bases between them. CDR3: CASDEGEQYF. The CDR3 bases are TGTGCCAGCGACGAGGGCGAGCAGTACTTC.

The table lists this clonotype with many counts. As DNA, the CDR3 is TGCGCCAGCAGCCAAGAATGGTGGGGGGCGCAGGGGGGTGAGCAGTTCTTC. Translation gives CASSQEWWGAQGGEQFF. The V gene is TRBV4-1, the J gene TRBJ2-1; TRBD1 is a possible D gene (7 bases). V was shortened by 0 bases and J by 9 bases, with 21 bases between the two germline ends. The CDR3 spans 17 residues. The germline V gene encodes CDR1 MGHRA and CDR2 YSYEKL.